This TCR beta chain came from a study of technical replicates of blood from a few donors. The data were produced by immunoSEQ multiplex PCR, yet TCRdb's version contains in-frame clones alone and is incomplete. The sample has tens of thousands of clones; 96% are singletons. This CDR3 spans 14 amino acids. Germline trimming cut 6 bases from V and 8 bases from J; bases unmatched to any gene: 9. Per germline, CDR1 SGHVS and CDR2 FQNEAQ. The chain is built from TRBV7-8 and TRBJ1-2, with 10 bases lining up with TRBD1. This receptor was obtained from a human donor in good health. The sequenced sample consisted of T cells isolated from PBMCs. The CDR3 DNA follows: TGTGCCAGCAGTTCCGGGACAGGGGCGTCCGGCTACACCTTC. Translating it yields CASSSGTGASGYTF.